This TCR beta chain emerged from a study of vaccination and CD4 T cells after COVID-19 (dated 2022 in TCRdb). About the full investigation: In the convalescent cohort there were six males and four females, among whom were two Hispanic individuals, seven Caucasians, two Asians and one multiracial person. Control cultures received a CEFX viral epitope pool as the positive control, an HIV-1 Nef peptide pool as the negative control, or no peptide. Participants got two doses of the Pfizer-BioNTech BNT162b2 vaccine (n=8) or two doses of the Moderna mRNA-1273 vaccine (n=2). Post-COVID blood samples from convalescent patients were collected a median of roughly 100 days after diagnosis, with a range of about 35 to 161 days. Culture stimuli were overlapping spike peptide pools from SARS-CoV-2 and from the common cold coronaviruses HCoV-NL63, HCoV-OC43 and HCoV-229E. Post-vaccine blood samples were taken a median of around 77 days after the second vaccine dose, with a range of about 13 to 241 days. In ten to eleven COVID-19 convalescent patients and a handful of infection-naive healthy vaccine recipients, researchers compared the spike-specific CD4+ TCR repertoire from before mRNA vaccination with the repertoire from after.

What the study reported, not specific to this receptor: Of the vaccine-specific clones in convalescent patients, 304 of 307, or nearly all, reacted only to SARS-CoV-2 spike and did not cross-react with common cold coronaviruses. Among convalescent patients, a median around 86% of the SARS-CoV-2-reactive clones seen after vaccination appeared only after vaccination, which suggests priming specific to the vaccine. Relatively few convalescent patients were included in the study, and early timepoints after natural infection were not analyzed. The median number of SARS-CoV-2-reactive clonotypes rose from roughly 20 after infection to 38 after vaccination, but the change was not significant.

The protocol used for the library was PCR. TCR sequencing of DNA from cultured CD4+ T cells used the Oncomine TCR Beta short-read assay at the Johns Hopkins FTIC core. The QIAamp micro DNA kit was used to extract genomic DNA from the cultured CD4+ T cells. Oncomine TCR Beta libraries from cultured CD4+ T cells were pooled with unique dual indexes and sequenced on an Illumina iSeq 100. The source study handled its data this way. Non-productive sequences were removed, and CDR3s that did not start with C, did not end with F or W, or were shorter than 7 amino acids were discarded. The MANAFEST web application identified antigen-specific clonotypes by comparing peptide-stimulated wells against reference wells and other culture wells. For a clone to be called positive, the clone needed an FDR below 0.05, an odds ratio above 5, and a productive frequency above 0.1% in at least two of three replicate wells. A clonotype counted as cross-reactive if it showed significant expansion both in the SARS-CoV-2 spike wells and in at least one common cold coronavirus spike condition. Using R version 3.6.1, CDR3 homology was evaluated through Levenshtein distances (stringdist) along with unrooted phylogenetic trees (ape). In TCRdb, the public reads were trimmed at Q25 with fastp and aligned with MiXCR, with productive beta chains retained. Entries are consolidated by CDR3 protein sequence, retaining the most common genes and DNA. These V and J calls derive from TCRdb rather than the authors' analysis. The table for this sample lists around 20,000 distinct CDR3 sequences; around 38% of them were counted only once. About 27% of the sample belongs to the ten largest clones.

A word on this clonotype: The target of this receptor is not known. Qualities for individual bases were not recorded, and no much larger clone is one base off.

This sample's treatment or condition label indicates: approximately nine-day PBMC culture with coronavirus spike peptide pools or control peptides (ViraFEST assay). The ViraFEST assay, used in the study, expanded antigen-specific T cells with peptide pools and then identified the expanded clonotypes through TCR sequencing. Negative nucleocapsid antibody tests before and after vaccination confirmed that the healthy vaccine recipients had no prior SARS-CoV-2 infection. Each well held around 2 million PBMCs cultured in IMDM containing roughly 5% human AB serum and around 10 IU/ml IL-2, with 8 to 10 ug/ml peptide pools added. Half of the culture medium was replaced with fresh IL-2-containing medium on days 3 and 7. After approximately 11 days of culture, CD4+ T cells were isolated by negative selection with the EasySep CD4+ T cell isolation kit. PBMCs were separated from whole blood using Ficoll-Paque Plus gradient centrifugation and then either used fresh or cryopreserved at -140C. In general, triplicate wells were set up for every culture condition.

CDR1 ENHRY and CDR2 SYGVKD are derived from the germline V gene. Cut back by 2 bases and 2 bases, the V and J ends lie 8 bases apart. Including the terminal cysteine and phenylalanine, the CDR3 comprises 14 residues. Only the CDR3 DNA stays, 42 bases, in frame from base 1. Specimen: CD4+ T cells from blood, cultured in vitro, collected before SARS-CoV-2 vaccination. The receptor was isolated from a human donor who received a COVID-19 vaccine. The rearranged chain carries TRBV10-3 and TRBJ2-3; TRBD2 is perhaps the D gene, given 6 matching bases. The bases read TGTGCCATCAGTGAGGGAGGGAACACAGATACGCAGTATTTT. Its amino acids are CAISEGGNTDTQYF.